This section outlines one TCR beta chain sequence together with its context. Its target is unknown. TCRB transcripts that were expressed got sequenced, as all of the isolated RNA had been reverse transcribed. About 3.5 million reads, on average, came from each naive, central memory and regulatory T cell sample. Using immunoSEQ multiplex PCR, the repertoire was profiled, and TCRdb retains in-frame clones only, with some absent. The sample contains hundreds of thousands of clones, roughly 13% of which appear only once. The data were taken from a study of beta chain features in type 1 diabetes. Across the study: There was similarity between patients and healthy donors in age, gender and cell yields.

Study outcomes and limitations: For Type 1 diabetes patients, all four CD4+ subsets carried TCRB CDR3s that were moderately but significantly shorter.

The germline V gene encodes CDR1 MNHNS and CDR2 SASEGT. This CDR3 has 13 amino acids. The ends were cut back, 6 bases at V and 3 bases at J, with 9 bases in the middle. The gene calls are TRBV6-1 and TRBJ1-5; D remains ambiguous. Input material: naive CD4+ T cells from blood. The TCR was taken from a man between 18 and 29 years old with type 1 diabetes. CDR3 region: CASRRSDNQPQHF. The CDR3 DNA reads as TGTGCCAGCAGGAGAAGTGACAATCAGCCCCAGCATTTT.